This T cell receptor (beta chain) was found in a study of T-cell reconstitution after alpha-beta-depleted transplantation in children. Study results and limitations: Two months or so post-transplant, alpha-beta T cells reportedly derived from several hundred expanded graft clones. The authors attributed T-cell counts and diversity one year after transplant mostly to newly produced T cells. Elevated TCRbeta diversity at day 60 was traced, in some patients, to surviving recipient T cells and thymic progenitors.

During its preparation, the TCRbeta library received unique molecular identifiers. MiXCR, run by TCRdb on the PCR reads, gives a single entry per CDR3 protein. In the table there are hundreds of thousands of distinct CDR3 sequences, about a tenth of which are singletons. This clonotype was seen at least ten times. Its antigen is not identified. This CDR3 is 13 amino acids long. Germline-derived CDR1 and CDR2 are KGHDR and SFDVKD. The V and J ends lost 2 bases and 2 bases respectively, with 6 bases between them. This receptor was taken from a child under three years old with acute myeloid leukemia, due to receive a stem cell transplant. V usage is TRBV24-1 and J usage is TRBJ2-7; D is ambiguous. This specimen was PBMCs, taken before TCRalphabeta/CD19-depleted stem cell transplant. The CDR3 here is CATSDSATYEQYF. CDR3 nucleotides: TGTGCCACCAGTGATTCTGCAACCTACGAGCAGTACTTC.